These T cell receptor beta chains were read from a single sample in a study of cytomegalovirus exposure and HLA in healthy donors. Clones were sequenced by immunoSEQ multiplex PCR, and TCRdb holds only the in-frame ones, with some missing. The table shows more than 95,000 clones, with around 84% occurring only once. Sequences were obtained from PBMCs. The receptors were sampled from a man aged 18 to 29 in good health and CMV-seronegative. Both conserved end residues are part of each CDR3. The order of the fields is D gene, J gene, CDR3 length, clone size, V gene, CDR3 protein, CDR3 DNA. D genes are given only for firm matches. Size is omitted from some rows. Given values are once, few, many or a class for expanded clones.

TRBD1,TRBJ1-1,13,once,TRBV18,CASSLRDSTEAFF,TGTGCCAGCTCACTCCGGGACAGCACTGAAGCTTTCTTT
.,TRBJ2-2,15,.,TRBV7-3,CASSRDSQGTGELFF,TGTGCCAGCAGCCGGGACTCCCAGGGCACCGGGGAGCTGTTTTTT
TRBD2,TRBJ2-5,14,.,TRBV2,CATGTSGAPETQYF,TGTGCCACCGGGACTAGCGGGGCGCCAGAGACCCAGTACTTC
.,TRBJ2-3,11,.,TRBV5-4,CASSRGDTQYF,TGTGCCAGCAGCCGGGGGGATACGCAGTATTTT
.,TRBJ1-5,16,.,TRBV5-6,CASSPGAGDSNQPQHF,TGTGCCAGCAGCCCCGGGGCAGGGGATAGCAATCAGCCCCAGCATTTT
TRBD2,TRBJ2-7,21,.,TRBV5-1,CASSFARGKFSGGNRAYEQYF,TGCGCCAGCAGCTTTGCCCGGGGGAAATTTAGCGGGGGGAATAGGGCCTACGAGCAGTACTTC
.,TRBJ1-5,13,.,TRBV19,CASVSRGGQPQHF,TGTGCCAGTGTGAGCCGAGGAGGGCAGCCCCAGCATTTT
TRBD1,TRBJ2-2,15,few,TRBV14,CASSQGGGSTGELFF,TGTGCCAGCAGCCAAGGAGGGGGCAGCACCGGGGAGCTGTTTTTT
.,TRBJ2-1,14,.,TRBV29-1,CSVRDSSRVGEQFF,TGCAGCGTCCGGGACTCCTCGCGGGTTGGTGAGCAGTTCTTC
.,TRBJ1-3,16,.,TRBV5-4,CASSPFPPGAGNTIYF,TGTGCCAGCAGCCCATTCCCCCCGGGAGCTGGAAACACCATATATTTT
TRBD2,TRBJ2-3,15,.,TRBV27,CASSPGLAGADTQYF,TGTGCCAGCAGCCCGGGACTAGCGGGGGCAGATACGCAGTATTTT
.,TRBJ1-1,13,.,TRBV2,CASSEEGFTEAFF,TGTGCCAGCAGTGAGGAGGGATTCACTGAAGCTTTCTTT
TRBD1,TRBJ1-1,14,few,TRBV4-1,CASSLRDRDTEAFF,TGCGCCAGCAGCCTCCGGGACAGGGACACTGAAGCTTTCTTT
.,TRBJ1-1,16,.,TRBV6-1,CASSVLSGAGNTEAFF,TGTGCCAGCAGTGTGCTTTCAGGGGCGGGGAACACTGAAGCTTTCTTT
.,TRBJ2-5,14,.,TRBV7-8,CASSLAYERETQYF,TGTGCCAGCAGCTTAGCGTACGAGAGGGAGACCCAGTACTTC
.,TRBJ1-2,14,once,TRBV6-6,CASSFDPLEYGYTF,TGTGCCAGCAGTTTTGACCCCCTGGAGTACGGCTACACCTTC
TRBD1,TRBJ2-2,18,few,TRBV2,CASRLRDRGPGFTGELFF,TGTGCCAGCAGACTACGGGACAGGGGGCCGGGATTCACCGGGGAGCTGTTTTTT
TRBD1,TRBJ1-4,16,.,TRBV7-8,CASSGGGQGPNEKLFF,TGTGCCAGCAGCGGAGGAGGACAGGGCCCTAATGAAAAACTGTTTTTT
.,TRBJ1-1,15,.,TRBV9,CASSVGGSGNTEAFF,TGTGCCAGCAGCGTAGGAGGGTCGGGGAACACTGAAGCTTTCTTT
.,TRBJ1-5,15,.,TRBV5-6,CASSLTGSGNQPQHF,TGTGCCAGCAGCTTGACAGGGAGTGGCAATCAGCCCCAGCATTTT
.,TRBJ2-7,14,few,TRBV9,CASSADSGGYEQYF,TGTGCCAGCAGCGCCGACAGTGGGGGGTACGAGCAGTACTTC
.,TRBJ2-3,14,.,TRBV18,CASSAGFGTDTQYF,TGTGCCAGCTCCGCCGGTTTTGGCACAGATACGCAGTATTTT
.,TRBJ1-3,14,.,TRBV9,CASSVGLSGNTIYF,TGTGCCAGCAGCGTAGGACTCTCTGGAAACACCATATATTTT